This T cell receptor (beta chain) stems from a study of metastatic and nonmetastatic thyroid tumors. About the study: Repertoire comparison spanned blood and tumor or nodule tissue of malignant and benign thyroid patients. General study findings and limits: The reported finding was significantly higher TCR beta diversity in malignant thyroid tumors relative to benign nodules, in blood and tumor.

V lost 7 bases and J lost 4, with 13 bases in between. The CDR3 totals 14 residues. CDR1 MNHNS and CDR2 SASEGT come from the germline V gene. About this clone: Its antigen remains unknown.

Before thyroid surgery, none of the patients had received any treatment. In the authors' methods: In papillary thyroid cancer, a distant-metastasis classifier was built using CDR3 differences across clinicopathological groups. TCRdb redid the clone calls on the PCR reads using MiXCR. Clone size and V and J calls follow TCRdb, not the original study. This repertoire shows around 40,000 clones, roughly a quarter found once; its top ten account for around 10%. The chain has TRBV6-1 and TRBJ2-2; perhaps TRBD2 as D (5 bases). The sequence derives from a female donor with papillary thyroid cancer or a benign thyroid nodule (not recorded which). Some clones in this sample may be carry-over from other donors' samples. The sample comprised blood. Here the CDR3 DNA reads TGTGCCAGCAACCGGGATTTTAGCACCGGGGAGCTGTTTTTT. Translated, it gives CASNRDFSTGELFF.